The clone carrying this T cell receptor (beta chain) has a handful of counts. As yet, its antigen is unknown. The data derive from a study of beta chain features in type 1 diabetes. Overall study context: Researchers looked at 85 million to 110 million sorted cells across all samples. Study results and caveats: TCRB CDR3 length was moderately but significantly reduced in all four CD4+ subsets of Type 1 diabetes patients. Relative to healthy donors, patients appeared to have naive, central memory and Treg TCRB repertoires that were more similar. VDJ junctions from patients with type 1 diabetes contained fewer insertions and more deletions.

V lost 8 bases, J lost 1 base, and 14 bases lay in between. The CDR3 consists of 14 residues. CDR1 and CDR2 (germline): SNHLY, FYNNEI. The entirety of the isolated RNA underwent reverse transcription, so expressed TCRB transcripts were sequenced. Method: immunoSEQ multiplex PCR; TCRdb's copy keeps in-frame clones and lacks some. The sample has some 250,000 clones, 9.5% to 13% seen once; the top ten hold roughly 0.017%. Sequencing was performed on naive CD4+ T cells from blood. This chain uses TRBV2 with TRBJ1-1; a weak D match, TRBD1 (6 bases). This receptor was taken from a man aged 30 to 39 with type 1 diabetes. CDR3 sequence reads: CASGKTGGNTEAFF. In nucleotides, the CDR3 is TGTGCCAGCGGGAAGACAGGAGGGAACACTGAAGCTTTCTTT.